The T cell receptor (beta chain) under discussion was sequenced for a study of CD8 T cells in Susac syndrome. TEMRA cells were FACS-enriched, unlike CD8+ and CD4+ T cells, which were negatively isolated. A quantity of about 0.5 to 1 ug RNA underwent reverse transcription using random hexamers. With immunoSEQ multiplex PCR, TCR beta CDR3 was amplified across 54 Vbeta and 13 Jbeta. TCRdb independently ran MiXCR on the immunoSEQ multiplex PCR reads; one entry per CDR3 protein. The sample lists around 190,000 distinct CDR3 sequences, about 93% occurring once. The TCR comes from a human donor in good health. Sequenced material: CD4+ T cells from PBMCs.

DNA for the CDR3: TGCAGTGCTAGCACGGGACACCCCTACAATGAGCAGTTCTTC. It specifies CSASTGHPYNEQFF. The chain employs TRBV20-1 and TRBJ2-1; a weak D match, TRBD1 (6 bases). The germline V gene has CDR1 DFQATT and CDR2 SNEGSKA (reference sequence). This CDR3 has 14 amino acids. V was pared by 3 bases and J by 2 bases, with 11 bases between.